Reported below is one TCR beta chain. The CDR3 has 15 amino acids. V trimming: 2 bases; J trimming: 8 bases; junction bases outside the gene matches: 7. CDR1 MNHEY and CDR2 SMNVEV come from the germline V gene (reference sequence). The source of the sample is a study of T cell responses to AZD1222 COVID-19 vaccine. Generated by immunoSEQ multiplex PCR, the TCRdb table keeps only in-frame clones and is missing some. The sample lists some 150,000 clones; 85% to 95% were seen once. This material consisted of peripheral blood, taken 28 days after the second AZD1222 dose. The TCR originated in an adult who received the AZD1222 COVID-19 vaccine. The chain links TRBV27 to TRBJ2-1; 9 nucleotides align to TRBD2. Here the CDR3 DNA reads TGTGCCAGCAGTTTAGTTAGCGGGAGTATCGATGAGCAGTTCTTC. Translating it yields CASSLVSGSIDEQFF.